The T cell receptor (beta chain) described here comes from a study of B cell selection in AIRE deficiency (dated by TCRdb to the late 2010s). Context from the whole study: TCRbeta repertoires of sorted blood CD4+ conventional T cells and regulatory T cells were compared between AIRE-deficient patients and healthy controls. The TCR-sequenced cohort comprised roughly five AIRE-deficient APECED patients and roughly five healthy control donors. Findings and caveats that apply to the study as a whole: Among 3,500 to 4,500 shared Treg TCRbeta sequences, approximately 30% were shared exclusively among healthy donors and 9% to 9.5% exclusively among patients, which suggests that Treg selection is less efficient in the absence of AIRE. Sequencing covered only TCRbeta chains, and around 40% of shared healthy-donor Treg sequences were also present in healthy Tconv, possibly due to differing TCRalpha chains. In AIRE-deficient patients, Tconv and Treg cells had TCRBV gene usage, CDR3 length and TCR diversity comparable to those in healthy donors. Roughly 32% of the Treg TCRbeta sequences shared among healthy donors were detected in patient Tconv cells, suggesting that Treg-biased clones are diverted into the Tconv compartment. Shorter CDR3s were found in shared Treg sequences, reflecting a bias toward rearrangements containing few non-templated nucleotide insertions.

Including cysteine and phenylalanine, the CDR3 has 15 amino acids. This entry keeps only the CDR3 DNA: 45 bases, framed from base 1. The germline V gene sets CDR1 to SGHVS and CDR2 to FNYEAQ. V gives up 1 base and J gives up 3 bases, and the segment between their germline ends measures 10 bases. On this clone itself: Which antigen it targets is not known. Base qualities are not at hand, and no much larger clone is one base apart.

CD4+CD127+ cells were sorted as the conventional CD4 T cell population. Control samples were obtained from healthy donors who were not related to the patients. Tconv and Treg cells for TCRbeta sequencing were sorted on a FACSAria flow cytometer. Sorted cells were collected in 5-ml round-bottom polystyrene tubes, and dry cell pellets were stored frozen at -80 degrees C prior to sequencing. The immunoSEQ platform was used to sequence the TCRbeta chain. The original pipeline was this. Pooled conventional T cell repertoires yielded about 11x10^4 distinct in-frame TCRbeta sequences from patients and some 1.3x10^5 from healthy donors. Treg TCRbeta sequences found in two or more individuals were defined as public, and these public Treg TCRbeta sequences were then searched for in Tconv repertoires. Differences between groups were assessed by Mann-Whitney U tests with Bonferroni-Dunn correction in GraphPad Prism 7.03. TCRdb retrieved this table from immuneACCESS and kept in-frame rearrangements only. Not all clones are present; in checked studies, unresolved V genes account for under half, and no reason is known for the remainder. The DNA gave D and trimming, while V, J and clone size come from that table. Present in this sample are around 23,000 clones, 95% to 96% of which were seen just once. The ten largest clones represent 0.2% to 0.3% of the sample.

Recombination joined TRBV7-6 with TRBJ1-3; the D gene is perhaps TRBD1, on 6 matching bases. This clonotype was sampled from a human donor in good health. The sequenced material came from CD4+CD127+ conventional T cells sorted from PBMCs. The CDR3 protein sequence reads: CASSLEQGFGNTIYF. At the DNA level, the sequence is TGTGCCAGCAGCTTAGAACAGGGATTTGGAAACACCATATATTTT. The variable domain in full, with residues beyond the CDR3 obtained from the reference TRBV7-6 and TRBJ1-3 genes, is GAGVSQSPRYKVTKRGQDVALRCDPISGHVSLYWYRQALGQGPEFLTYFNYEAQQDKSGLPNDRFSAERPEGSISTLTIQRTEQRDSAMYRCASSLEQGFGNTIYFGEGSWLTVV.